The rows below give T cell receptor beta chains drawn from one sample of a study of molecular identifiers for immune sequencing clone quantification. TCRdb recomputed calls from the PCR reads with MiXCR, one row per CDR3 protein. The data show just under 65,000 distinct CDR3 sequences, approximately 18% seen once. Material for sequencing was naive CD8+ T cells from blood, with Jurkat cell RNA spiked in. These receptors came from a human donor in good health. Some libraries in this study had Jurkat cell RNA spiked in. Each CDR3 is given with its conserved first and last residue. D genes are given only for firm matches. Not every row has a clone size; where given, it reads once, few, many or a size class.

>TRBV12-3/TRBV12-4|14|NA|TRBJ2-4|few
TGTGCCAGCACGGATTCAACGGCCAAAAACATTCAGTACTTC
CASTDSTAKNIQYF
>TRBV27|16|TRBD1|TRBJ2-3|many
TGTGCCAGCGCTACCGGGACAGGGGGTTATGCAGATACGCAGTATTTT
CASATGTGGYADTQYF
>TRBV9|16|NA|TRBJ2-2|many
TGTGCCAGCAGCGTAGGTACGGGATTTTACACCGGGGAGCTGTTTTTT
CASSVGTGFYTGELFF
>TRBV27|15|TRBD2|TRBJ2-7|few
TGTGCCAGCAGTTTCGGACTAGCGGGGCCGAAGCAGCAGTACTTC
CASSFGLAGPKQQYF
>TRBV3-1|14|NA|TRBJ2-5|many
TGTGCCAGCAGCCAAGCGGGAGCTCAAGAGACCCAGTACTTC
CASSQAGAQETQYF
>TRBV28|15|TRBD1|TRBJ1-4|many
TGTGCCAGCAGCGCAGACAGGGCTCAAAGGGAAAAACTGTTTTTT
CASSADRAQREKLFF
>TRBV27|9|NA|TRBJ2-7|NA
TGTGCCAGCGGCTACGAGCAGTACTTC
CASGYEQYF
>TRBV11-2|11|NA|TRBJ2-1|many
TGTGCCAGCAGCTCACTGGATGAGCAGTTCTTC
CASSSLDEQFF
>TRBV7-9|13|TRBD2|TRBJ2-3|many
TGTGCCAGCAGGGGACTAGCGGGAGTTCAGGTGTATTTT
CASRGLAGVQVYF
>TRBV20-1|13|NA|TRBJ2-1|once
TGCAGTGCTAGGGCCTTGGAGCTCAATGAGCAGTTCTTC
CSARALELNEQFF
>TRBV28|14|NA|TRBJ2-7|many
TGTGCCAGCAGTTTTCGGGTTAGTCTCTACGAGCAGTACTTC
CASSFRVSLYEQYF
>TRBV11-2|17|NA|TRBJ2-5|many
TGTGCCAGCAGCTTAGTCGCTTGGGGTGACAGCCTAGAGACCCAGTACTTC
CASSLVAWGDSLETQYF
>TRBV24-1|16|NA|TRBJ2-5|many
TGTGCCACCAGTGATTGGGACCCCCGAGGCCAAGAGACCCAGTACTTC
CATSDWDPRGQETQYF
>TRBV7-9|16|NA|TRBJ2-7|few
TGTGCCAGCAGCGGGCGAGAGGAGGGTCTCTCCTACGAGCAGTACTTC
CASSGREEGLSYEQYF
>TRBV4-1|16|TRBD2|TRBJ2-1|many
TGCGCCAGCAGCCTGGGGACTAGCGGGAGTCCCTATGAGCAGTTCTTC
CASSLGTSGSPYEQFF
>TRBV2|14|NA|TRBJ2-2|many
TGTGCCTTTCCCCCGACAGAAAACGCCGGGGAGCTGTTTTTT
CAFPPTENAGELFF
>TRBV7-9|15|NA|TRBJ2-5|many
TGTGCCAGCAGCCCCACCACGTCACCACAAGAGACCCAGTACTTC
CASSPTTSPQETQYF
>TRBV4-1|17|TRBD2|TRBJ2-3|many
TGCGCCAGCAGCCAAGGTCTGGGCGGGAGTCTGGTAGATACGCAGTATTTT
CASSQGLGGSLVDTQYF
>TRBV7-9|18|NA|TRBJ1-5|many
TGTGCCAGCAGCTTAGCCATCTCGACGGGGGACGGCAATCAGCCCCAGCATTTT
CASSLAISTGDGNQPQHF
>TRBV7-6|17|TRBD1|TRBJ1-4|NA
TGTGCCAGCAGCCTAGGACGTGGGACAGGACCTAATGAAAAACTGTTTTTT
CASSLGRGTGPNEKLFF
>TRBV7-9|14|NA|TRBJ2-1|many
TGTGCCAGCAGCTTAGCGCGGGGAGTTGGTGAGCAGTTCTTC
CASSLARGVGEQFF
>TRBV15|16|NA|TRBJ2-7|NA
TGTGCCACCAGCAGAGTACCGGGACCCGGAACTTACGAGCAGTACTTC
CATSRVPGPGTYEQYF
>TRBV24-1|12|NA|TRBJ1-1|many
TGTGCCACCAGTGCTCGGGGAGGTGAAGCTTTCTTT
CATSARGGEAFF
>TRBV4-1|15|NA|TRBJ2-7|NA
TGCGCCAGCAGCCAAGAGAGGAGCAGGTCATACGAGCAGTACTTC
CASSQERSRSYEQYF
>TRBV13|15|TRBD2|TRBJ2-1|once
TGTGCCAGCAGCTACGGACTAGAAATCTTCAATGAGCAGTTCTTC
CASSYGLEIFNEQFF
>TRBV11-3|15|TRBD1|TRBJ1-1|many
TGTGCCAGCAGCTTAGAGACAGGGGCGGCCACTGAAGCTTTCTTT
CASSLETGAATEAFF
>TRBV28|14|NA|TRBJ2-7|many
TGTGCCAGCAGTTTGACAGGAGAATACTACGAGCAGTACTTC
CASSLTGEYYEQYF
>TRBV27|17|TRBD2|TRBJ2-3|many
TGTGCCAGCAGTTTAATTTTGATAGCGGGAGGGGCAGATACGCAGTATTTT
CASSLILIAGGADTQYF
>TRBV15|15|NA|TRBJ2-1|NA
TGTGCCACCACGACCATCCCCGGAGACTACAATGAGCAGTTCTTC
CATTTIPGDYNEQFF